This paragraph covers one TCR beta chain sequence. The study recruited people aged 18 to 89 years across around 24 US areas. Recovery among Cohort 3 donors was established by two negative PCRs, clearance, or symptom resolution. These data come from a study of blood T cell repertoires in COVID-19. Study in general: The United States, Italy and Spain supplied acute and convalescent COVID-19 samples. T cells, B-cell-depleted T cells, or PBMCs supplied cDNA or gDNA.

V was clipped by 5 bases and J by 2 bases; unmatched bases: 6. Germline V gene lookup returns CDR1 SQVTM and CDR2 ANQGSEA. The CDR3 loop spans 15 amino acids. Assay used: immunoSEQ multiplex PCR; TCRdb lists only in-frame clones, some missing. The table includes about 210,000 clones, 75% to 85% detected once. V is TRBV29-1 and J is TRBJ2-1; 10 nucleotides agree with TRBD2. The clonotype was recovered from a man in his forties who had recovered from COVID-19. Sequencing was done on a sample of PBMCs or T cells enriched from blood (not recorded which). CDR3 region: CSVHPSGSPYNEQFF. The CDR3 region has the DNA TGCAGCGTTCACCCTAGCGGGAGCCCCTACAATGAGCAGTTCTTC.